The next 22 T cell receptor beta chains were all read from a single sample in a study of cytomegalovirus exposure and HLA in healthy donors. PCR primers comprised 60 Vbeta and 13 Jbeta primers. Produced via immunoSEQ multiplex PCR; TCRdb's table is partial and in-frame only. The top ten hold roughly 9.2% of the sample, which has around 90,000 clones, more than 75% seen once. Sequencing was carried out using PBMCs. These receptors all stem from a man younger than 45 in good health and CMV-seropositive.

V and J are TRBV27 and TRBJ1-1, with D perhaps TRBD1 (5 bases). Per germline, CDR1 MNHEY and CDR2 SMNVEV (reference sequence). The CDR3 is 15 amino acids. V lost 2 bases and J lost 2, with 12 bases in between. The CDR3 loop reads CASSLLRGGNTEAFF. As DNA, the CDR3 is TGTGCCAGCAGTTTACTCCGGGGGGGAAACACTGAAGCTTTCTTT.

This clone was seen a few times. CDR3 protein: CASRIDRRNQPQHF. CDR3 coding DNA: TGTGCCAGCAGAATCGACAGGCGCAATCAGCCCCAGCATTTT. V usage is TRBV6-4 and J usage is TRBJ1-5, with D maybe TRBD1 (6 bases). V shed 6 bases and J shed 2 bases, with 11 bases lying between them. Germline assignment: CDR1 MRHNA and CDR2 SNTAGT. CDR3 length equals 14 residues.

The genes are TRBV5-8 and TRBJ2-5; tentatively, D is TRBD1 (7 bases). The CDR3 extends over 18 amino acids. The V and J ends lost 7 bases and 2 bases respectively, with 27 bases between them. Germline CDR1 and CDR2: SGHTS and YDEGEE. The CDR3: CASPSWGRKKGAQETQYF. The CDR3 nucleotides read TGTGCCAGCCCATCCTGGGGGAGGAAAAAGGGGGCACAAGAGACCCAGTACTTC.

Here the CDR3 DNA reads TGCGCCAGCAGCCAAGATCGGGAAGACTACAATGAGCAGTTCTTC. This codes for CASSQDREDYNEQFF. This chain links TRBV4-1 with TRBJ2-1, with D possibly TRBD2 on 5 matching bases. The CDR3 spans 15 residues. Germline V lookup: CDR1 MGHRA, CDR2 YSYEKL. V was trimmed by 0 bases and J by 3 bases, leaving 9 bases between them.

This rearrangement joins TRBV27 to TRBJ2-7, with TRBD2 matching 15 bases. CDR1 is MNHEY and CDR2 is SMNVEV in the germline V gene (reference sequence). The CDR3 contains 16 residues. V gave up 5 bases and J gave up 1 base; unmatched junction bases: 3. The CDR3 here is CASSGLAGGGSYEQYF. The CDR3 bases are TGTGCCAGCAGTGGACTAGCGGGAGGGGGATCCTACGAGCAGTACTTC.

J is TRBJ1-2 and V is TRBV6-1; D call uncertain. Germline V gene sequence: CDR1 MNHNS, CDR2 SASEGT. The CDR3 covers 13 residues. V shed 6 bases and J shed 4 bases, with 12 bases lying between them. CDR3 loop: CASSPTDFYGYTF. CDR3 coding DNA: TGTGCCAGCAGCCCCACAGATTTCTATGGCTACACCTTC.

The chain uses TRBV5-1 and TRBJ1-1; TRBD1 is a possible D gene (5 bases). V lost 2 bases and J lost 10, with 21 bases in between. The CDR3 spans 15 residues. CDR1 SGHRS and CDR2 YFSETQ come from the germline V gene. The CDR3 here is CASSLQPGELGGAFF. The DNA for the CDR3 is TGCGCCAGCAGCTTACAACCTGGAGAACTGGGGGGAGCTTTCTTT.

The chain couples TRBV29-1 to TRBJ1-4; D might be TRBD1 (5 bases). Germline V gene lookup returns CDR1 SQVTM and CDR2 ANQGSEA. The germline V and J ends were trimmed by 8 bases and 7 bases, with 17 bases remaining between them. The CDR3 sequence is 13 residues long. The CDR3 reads CSITGRDSEKLFF. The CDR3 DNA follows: TGCAGCATTACAGGCCGAGACTCTGAAAAACTGTTTTTT. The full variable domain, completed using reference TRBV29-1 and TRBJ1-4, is SAVISQKPSRDICQRGTSLTIQCQVDSQVTMMFWYRQQPGQSLTLIATANQGSEATYESGFVIDKFPISRPNLTFSTLTVSNMSPEDSSIYLCSITGRDSEKLFFGSGTQLSVL.

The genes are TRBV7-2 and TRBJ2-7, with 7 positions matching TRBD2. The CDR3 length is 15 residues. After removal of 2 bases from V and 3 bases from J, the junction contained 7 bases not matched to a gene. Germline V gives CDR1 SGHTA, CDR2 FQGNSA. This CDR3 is CASSLSSGAIYEQYF. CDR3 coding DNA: TGTGCCAGCAGCTTATCTAGCGGAGCGATCTACGAGCAGTACTTC.

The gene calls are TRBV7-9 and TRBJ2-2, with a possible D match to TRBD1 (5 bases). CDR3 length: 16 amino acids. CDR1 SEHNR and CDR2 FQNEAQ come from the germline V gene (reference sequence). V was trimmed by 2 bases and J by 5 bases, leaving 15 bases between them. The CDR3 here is CASSLSGRALTGELFF. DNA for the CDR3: TGTGCCAGCAGCTTAAGTGGCAGGGCGTTGACCGGGGAGCTGTTTTTT.

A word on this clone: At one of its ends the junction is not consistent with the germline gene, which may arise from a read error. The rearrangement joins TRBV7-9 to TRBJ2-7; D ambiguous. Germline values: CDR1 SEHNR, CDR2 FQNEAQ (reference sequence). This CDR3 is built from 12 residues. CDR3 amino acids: CSSSITNSEQYF. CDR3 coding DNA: TGTTCCAGCAGCATAACGAACTCCGAGCAGTACTTC.

The CDR3 coding sequence is TGTGCCAGCTCACCAGGACAGGGGACCTACGAGCAGTACTTC. This sequence encodes CASSPGQGTYEQYF. The rearrangement uses TRBV18 and TRBJ2-7, with 9 nucleotides matching TRBD1. Germline-derived CDR1 and CDR2 are KGHSH and LQKENI. The CDR3 contains 14 residues. V lost 2 bases and J lost 2; bases outside the gene matches: 1.

CDR3 in DNA: TGTGCCAGCAGTTTTGGACACCATTCCTACGAGCAGTACTTC. Translated, it gives CASSFGHHSYEQYF. This rearrangement joins TRBV27 to TRBJ2-7, with a possible D match to TRBD1 (5 bases). Germline V gives CDR1 MNHEY, CDR2 SMNVEV (reference sequence). Trimming took off 3 bases at V and 1 base at J, with 10 bases between the two ends. This CDR3 has 14 residues.

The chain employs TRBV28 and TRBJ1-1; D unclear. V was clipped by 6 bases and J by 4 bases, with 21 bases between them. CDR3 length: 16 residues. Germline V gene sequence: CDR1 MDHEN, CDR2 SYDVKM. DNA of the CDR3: TGTGCCAGCAGGGAGGCCTTGGCGGGTACGGTCACTGAAGCTTTCTTT. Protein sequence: CASREALAGTVTEAFF.

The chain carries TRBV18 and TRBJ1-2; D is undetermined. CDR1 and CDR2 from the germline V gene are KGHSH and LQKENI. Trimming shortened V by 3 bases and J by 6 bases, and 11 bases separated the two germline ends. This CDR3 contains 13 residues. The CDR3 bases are TGTGCCAGCTCACCGGAGGGAGGTGATGGCTACACCTTC. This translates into CASSPEGGDGYTF.

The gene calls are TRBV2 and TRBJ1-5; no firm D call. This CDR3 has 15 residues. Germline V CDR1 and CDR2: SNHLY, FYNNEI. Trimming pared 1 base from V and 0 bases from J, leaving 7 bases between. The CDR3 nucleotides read TGTGCCAGCAGTGAAGGTCACAATAGCAATCAGCCCCAGCATTTT. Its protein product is CASSEGHNSNQPQHF.

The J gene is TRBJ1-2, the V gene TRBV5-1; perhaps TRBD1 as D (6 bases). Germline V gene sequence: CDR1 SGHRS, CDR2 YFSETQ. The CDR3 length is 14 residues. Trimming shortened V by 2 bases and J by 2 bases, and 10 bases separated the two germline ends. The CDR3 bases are TGCGCCAGCAGCTTACAGGGTTTCAACTATGGCTACACCTTC. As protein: CASSLQGFNYGYTF. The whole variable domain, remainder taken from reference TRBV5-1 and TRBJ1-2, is KAGVTQTPRYLIKTRGQQVTLSCSPISGHRSVSWYQQTPGQGLQFLFEYFSETQRNKGNFPGRFSGRQFSNSRSEMNVSTLELGDSALYLCASSLQGFNYGYTFGSGTRLTVV.

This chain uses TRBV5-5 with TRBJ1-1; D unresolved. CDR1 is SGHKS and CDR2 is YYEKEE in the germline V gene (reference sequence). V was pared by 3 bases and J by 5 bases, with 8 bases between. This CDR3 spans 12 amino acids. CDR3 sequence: CASSYSRTEAFF. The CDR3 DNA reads TGTGCCAGCAGCTACAGCAGGACTGAAGCTTTCTTT.

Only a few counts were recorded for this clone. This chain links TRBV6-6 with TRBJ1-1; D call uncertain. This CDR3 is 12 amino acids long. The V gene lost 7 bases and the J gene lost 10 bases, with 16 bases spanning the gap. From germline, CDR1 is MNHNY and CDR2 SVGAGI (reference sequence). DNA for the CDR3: TGTGCCAGCACCTTCACCGGAGGTCGAGCTTTCTTT. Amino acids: CASTFTGGRAFF.

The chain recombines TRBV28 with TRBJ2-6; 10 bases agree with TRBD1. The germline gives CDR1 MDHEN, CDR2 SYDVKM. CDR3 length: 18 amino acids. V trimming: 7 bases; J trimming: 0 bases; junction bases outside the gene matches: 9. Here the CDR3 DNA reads TGTGCCAGCAAGGGAATGGGACAGGGGAACTCTGGGGCCAACGTCCTGACTTTC. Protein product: CASKGMGQGNSGANVLTF. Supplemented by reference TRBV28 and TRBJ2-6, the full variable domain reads DVKVTQSSRYLVKRTGEKVFLECVQDMDHENMFWYRQDPGLGLRLIYFSYDVKMKEKGDIPEGYSVSREKKERFSLILESASTNQTSMYLCASKGMGQGNSGANVLTFGAGSRLTVL.

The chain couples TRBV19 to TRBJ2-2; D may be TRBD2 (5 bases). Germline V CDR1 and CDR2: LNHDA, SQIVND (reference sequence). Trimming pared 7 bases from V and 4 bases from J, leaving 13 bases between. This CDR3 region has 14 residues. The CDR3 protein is CASTERDGTGELFF. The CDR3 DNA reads TGTGCCAGTACGGAGAGGGATGGCACCGGGGAGCTGTTTTTT.

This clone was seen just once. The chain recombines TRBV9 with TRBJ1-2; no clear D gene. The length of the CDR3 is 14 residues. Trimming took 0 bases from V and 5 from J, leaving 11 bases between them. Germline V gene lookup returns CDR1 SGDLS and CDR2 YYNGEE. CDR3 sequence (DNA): TGTGCCAGCAGCGTAGCCTCGGGATCATATGGCTACACCTTC. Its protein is CASSVASGSYGYTF. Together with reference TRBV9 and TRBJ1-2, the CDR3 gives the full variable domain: DSGVTQTPKHLITATGQRVTLRCSPRSGDLSVYWYQQSLDQGLQFLIQYYNGEERAKGNILERFSAQQFPDLHSELNLSSLELGDSALYFCASSVASGSYGYTFGSGTRLTVV.